These T cell receptor beta chains were read from a single sample in a study of blood T cells in healthy people across ages. Via MiXCR, TCRdb re-called the 5' RACE reads, giving one row per CDR3 protein. Of under 2 million distinct CDR3 sequences in the sample, 34% are singletons; the top ten hold approximately 10%. Sequences were obtained from blood. Source of these receptors: a woman aged 25 to 39 in good health. CDR3s include the opening cysteine and the closing phenylalanine or tryptophan. Fields, in order: clone size, V gene, J gene, D gene, CDR3 DNA, CDR3 protein. A D gene is named only where the DNA matches it firmly. Expanded clones get a size class; other rows say once, few or many, or leave the size out.

once	TRBV24-1	TRBJ2-1	TRBD2	TGTGCCACCAGTGATTTGAGGGGGACTAGCGGGAATTACAATGAGCAGTTCTTC	CATSDLRGTSGNYNEQFF
few	TRBV20-1	TRBJ2-7	NA	TGCAGTGCTAGCGCAGGGGCCCTCCTATCCTACGAGCAGTACTTC	CSASAGALLSYEQYF
NA	TRBV27	TRBJ2-7	TRBD2	TGTGCCAGCACCAGACTAGCGGAACCCTACGAGCAGTACTTC	CASTRLAEPYEQYF
NA	TRBV6-6	TRBJ2-6	TRBD2	TGTGCCAGCAGGGGACTAGCGGGTCTCGCTGGGGCCAACGTCCTGACTTTC	CASRGLAGLAGANVLTF
few	TRBV27	TRBJ2-5	TRBD1	TGTGCCAGCAGTTTATTGGGACAGGGCCTGGGAGAGACCCAGTACTTC	CASSLLGQGLGETQYF
NA	TRBV20-1	TRBJ2-5	NA	TGCAGTGCTAGAGCGCTGGTGGGGCAGGCCTACCAAGAGACCCAGTACTTC	CSARALVGQAYQETQYF
NA	TRBV7-8	TRBJ2-1	NA	TGTGCCAGCAGCAACCGGGGACGAACTCCCTACAATGAGCAGTTCTTC	CASSNRGRTPYNEQFF
NA	TRBV18	TRBJ2-7	NA	TGTGCCAGCTCACCAGACGGGACGGCCGCGCAGTACTTC	CASSPDGTAAQYF
NA	TRBV5-1	TRBJ2-1	TRBD2	TGCGCCAGCAGCTTGAAACTAGCGGGAGCAAATGAGCGGTTCTTC	CASSLKLAGANERFF
NA	TRBV20-1	TRBJ2-1	NA	TGCAGTGCTGGGGATTTGATGGGGAGGACCTACAATGAGCAGTTCTTC	CSAGDLMGRTYNEQFF
few	TRBV14	TRBJ2-7	TRBD1	TGTGCCAGCAGCCAAGATGTTGGGACAGGGTGGTACGAGCAGTACTTC	CASSQDVGTGWYEQYF
NA	TRBV7-9	TRBJ1-1	TRBD1	TGTGCCAGCAGCACCGGGACAGGGAGGACTGAAGCTTTCTTT	CASSTGTGRTEAFF
many	TRBV20-1	TRBJ2-7	TRBD1	TGCAGTGCCCCCGGGACAGGGTTAGTCTACGAGCAGTACTTC	CSAPGTGLVYEQYF
few	TRBV4-1	TRBJ1-4	NA	TGCGCCAGCAGGCCCAGTACAGCCACACTTGCAACTAATGAAAAACTGTTTTTT	CASRPSTATLATNEKLFF
many	TRBV20-1	TRBJ2-5	NA	TGCAGTGGCCCAAGGGAGTACCAAGAGACCCAGTACTTC	CSGPREYQETQYF
many	TRBV7-3	TRBJ2-3	TRBD2	TGTGCCAGCAGCTTTAGCGGGAGCACAGATACGCAGTATTTT	CASSFSGSTDTQYF